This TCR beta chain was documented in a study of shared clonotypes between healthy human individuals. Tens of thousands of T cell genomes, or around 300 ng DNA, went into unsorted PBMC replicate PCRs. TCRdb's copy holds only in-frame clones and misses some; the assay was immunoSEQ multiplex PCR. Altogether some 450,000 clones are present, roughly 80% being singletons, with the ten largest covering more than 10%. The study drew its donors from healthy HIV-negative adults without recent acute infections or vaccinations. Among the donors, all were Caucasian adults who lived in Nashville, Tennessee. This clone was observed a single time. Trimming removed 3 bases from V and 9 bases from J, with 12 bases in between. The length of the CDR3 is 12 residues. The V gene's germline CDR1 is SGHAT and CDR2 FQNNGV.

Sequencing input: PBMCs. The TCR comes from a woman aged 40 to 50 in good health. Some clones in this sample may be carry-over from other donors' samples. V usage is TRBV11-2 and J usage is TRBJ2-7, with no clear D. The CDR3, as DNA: TGTGCCAGCAGCTTCCCCTTCCGTGGGCAGTACTTC. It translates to CASSFPFRGQYF. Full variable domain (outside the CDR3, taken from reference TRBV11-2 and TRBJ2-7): EAGVAQSPRYKIIEKRQSVAFWCNPISGHATLYWYQQILGQGPKLLIQFQNNGVVDDSQLPKDRFSAERLKGVDSTLKIQPAKLEDSAVYLCASSFPFRGQYFGPGTRLTVT.